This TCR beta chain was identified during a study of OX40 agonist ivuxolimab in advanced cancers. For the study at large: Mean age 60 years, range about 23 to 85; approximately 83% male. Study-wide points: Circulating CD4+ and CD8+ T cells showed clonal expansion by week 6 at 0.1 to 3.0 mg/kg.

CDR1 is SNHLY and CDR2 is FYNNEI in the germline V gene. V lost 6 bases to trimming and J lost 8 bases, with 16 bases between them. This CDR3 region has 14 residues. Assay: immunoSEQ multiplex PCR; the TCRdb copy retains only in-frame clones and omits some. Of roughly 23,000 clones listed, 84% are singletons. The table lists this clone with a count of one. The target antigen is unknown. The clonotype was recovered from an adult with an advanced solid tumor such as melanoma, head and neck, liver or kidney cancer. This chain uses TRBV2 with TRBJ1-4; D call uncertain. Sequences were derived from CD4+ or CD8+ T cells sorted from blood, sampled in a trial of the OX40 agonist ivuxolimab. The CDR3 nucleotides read TGTGCCAGCAGCCGTTTGGAAGGTAACGAAAAACTGTTTTTT. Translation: CASSRLEGNEKLFF.